The following is a T cell receptor beta chain sequence with its context. The target antigen is unknown. The data originate from a study of cytomegalovirus exposure and HLA in healthy donors. Regarding the study as a whole: It was reported in a later analysis that an Asian-associated ancestry cluster showed fewer N-insertions than the 666-donor mean. TCR beta V- and J-gene trimming, according to a later analysis, was linked to a missense DCLRE1C variant.

PCR primers comprised 60 Vbeta and 13 Jbeta primers. Sequenced by immunoSEQ multiplex PCR; TCRdb stores in-frame clones only, minus some. The sample has 150,000 to 200,000 clones; 80% to 90% are singletons. Trimming removed 1 base at V and 0 bases at J, with 16 bases between. This CDR3 region has 18 residues. The germline gives CDR1 SGHTA, CDR2 FQGNSA. The V gene is TRBV7-2, the J gene TRBJ1-3; no firm D call. This sequence was found in a man between 18 and 35 years old in good health and CMV-seropositive. Specimen: PBMCs. CDR3 nucleotides: TGTGCCAGCAGCTTAGATCCCGTCGGGAAAAGCTCTGGAAACACCATATATTTT. Its protein product is CASSLDPVGKSSGNTIYF.